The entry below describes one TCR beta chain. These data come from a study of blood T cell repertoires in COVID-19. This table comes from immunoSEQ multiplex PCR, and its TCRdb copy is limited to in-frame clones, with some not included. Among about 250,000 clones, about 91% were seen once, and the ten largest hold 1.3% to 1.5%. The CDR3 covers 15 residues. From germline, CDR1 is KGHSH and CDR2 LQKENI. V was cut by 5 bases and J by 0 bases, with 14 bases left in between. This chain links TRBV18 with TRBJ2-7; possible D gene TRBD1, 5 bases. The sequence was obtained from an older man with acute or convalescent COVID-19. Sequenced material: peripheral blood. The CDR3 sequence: CASSMMSTDSYEQYF. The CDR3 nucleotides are TGTGCCAGCTCAATGATGTCGACAGACTCCTACGAGCAGTACTTC.